This record covers a single TCR beta chain. What it binds is not known. The data originate from a study of T cells in Graves' hyperthyroidism and ophthalmopathy. TCR beta CDR3 regions were amplified from RNA. A first-round RT-PCR of the TCR CDR3 used the HTBI primer set. One entry per CDR3 protein, called by TCRdb with MiXCR from the multiplex PCR reads. Of 730,000 or so distinct CDR3 sequences listed, about 17% are singletons. Sample collection date corresponds to first hyperthyroidism diagnosis, prior to any ophthalmopathy symptoms. Out of roughly 9.1 ml of fresh peripheral blood came the PBMCs. Study conclusions and caveats: The model identified upcoming ophthalmopathy a median about 7.1 months ahead of onset. Classification by a 13 V-J model distinguished ophthalmopathy from stable hyperthyroidism.

Germline trimming cut 7 bases from V and 0 bases from J; bases unmatched to any gene: 5. The CDR3 runs to 14 residues. CDR1 is LNHDA, CDR2 SQIVND, per germline (reference sequence). This chain uses TRBV19 with TRBJ1-1, with 7 positions matching TRBD1. The sample taken for sequencing was blood. The TCR comes from a woman aged 45-65 years with Graves' hyperthyroidism that later progressed to Graves' ophthalmopathy. The CDR3 nucleotides are TGTGCCAGTAACATCGGGACAGTGAACACTGAAGCTTTCTTT. Its protein product is CASNIGTVNTEAFF.